Below, one T cell receptor (beta chain) is given with its context. Antigen specificity is unknown. Germline V CDR1 and CDR2: MDHEN, SYDVKM. V lost 4 bases, J lost 6 bases, and 22 bases lay in between. CDR3 length: 16 residues. Method: immunoSEQ multiplex PCR; TCRdb's copy keeps in-frame clones and lacks some. Of 65,000 to 80,000 clones detected, roughly 87% appear once; the ten largest clones hold around 0.23%. This specimen belongs to a study of OX40 agonist ivuxolimab in advanced cancers. Study-wide context: The diagnoses of dose-escalation patients were hepatocellular carcinoma, melanoma, renal cell or head and neck cancer. In three patients, partial responses were observed, one with hepatocellular carcinoma and two with cutaneous melanoma.

Findings and caveats of the study: On average, CD8+ T cells showed a greater number of expanded clones than CD4+. The CD4+ and CD8+ T cells in the blood had expanded clonally by week 6 at 0.1 to 3.0 mg/kg.

This receptor was identified in an adult with an advanced solid tumor such as melanoma, head and neck, liver or kidney cancer. Sequences were derived from CD4+ or CD8+ T cells sorted from blood, sampled in a trial of the OX40 agonist ivuxolimab. The chain is built from TRBV28 and TRBJ2-7, with no clear D. This chain's CDR3 is CASSSVQAGWALEQYF. The CDR3 DNA reads TGTGCCAGCAGTTCCGTCCAGGCCGGGTGGGCCCTCGAGCAGTACTTC.